Listed below are T cell receptor beta chains from one sample, sequenced in a study of blood T cell repertoires in COVID-19. This table comes from immunoSEQ multiplex PCR, and its TCRdb copy is limited to in-frame clones, with some not included. This table holds about 240,000 clones, 75% to 90% found once. Material: PBMCs or T cells enriched from blood (not recorded which). These receptors came from a woman in her forties with acute COVID-19. Each CDR3 is given with its conserved first and last residue. The D gene is left open where the match is weak. Only some rows state a clone size, as once, few, many or a class for expanded clones.

V gene: TRBV14; J gene: TRBJ2-3; clone size: .; D gene: TRBD2; CDR3 protein: CASRIAGGSTDTQYF; CDR3 DNA: TGTGCCAGCCGGATAGCGGGAGGGAGCACAGATACGCAGTATTTT
V gene: TRBV5-4; J gene: TRBJ2-1; clone size: .; D gene: .; CDR3 protein: CASSLRSSYNEQFF; CDR3 DNA: TGTGCCAGCAGCTTGAGGAGCTCCTACAATGAGCAGTTCTTC
V gene: TRBV24-1; J gene: TRBJ2-1; clone size: few; D gene: .; CDR3 protein: CATVDRFYFYNEQFF; CDR3 DNA: TGTGCCACCGTAGACAGATTCTATTTCTACAATGAGCAGTTCTTC
V gene: TRBV28; J gene: TRBJ1-4; clone size: .; D gene: TRBD1; CDR3 protein: CASSTGLSGEKLFF; CDR3 DNA: TGTGCCAGTTCGACAGGGTTAAGTGGAGAAAAACTGTTTTTT
V gene: TRBV24-1; J gene: TRBJ2-7; clone size: .; D gene: TRBD1; CDR3 protein: CATSDAPSGTAYEQYF; CDR3 DNA: TGTGCCACCAGCGACGCCCCTTCAGGGACAGCTTACGAGCAGTACTTC
V gene: TRBV2; J gene: TRBJ1-3; clone size: .; D gene: TRBD1; CDR3 protein: CASRVDREGGNTIYF; CDR3 DNA: TGTGCCAGCAGAGTGGACAGGGAAGGTGGAAACACCATATATTTT
V gene: TRBV5-4; J gene: TRBJ2-5; clone size: .; D gene: TRBD2; CDR3 protein: CASSSRLAGVETQYF; CDR3 DNA: TGTGCCAGCAGTTCCCGACTAGCGGGAGTTGAGACCCAGTACTTC
V gene: TRBV2; J gene: TRBJ2-3; clone size: .; D gene: TRBD2; CDR3 protein: CASTSGRAADTQYF; CDR3 DNA: TGTGCCAGCACAAGCGGGAGGGCCGCAGATACGCAGTATTTT
V gene: TRBV12-3/TRBV12-4; J gene: TRBJ2-7; clone size: .; D gene: .; CDR3 protein: CASKRANLHEQYF; CDR3 DNA: TGTGCCAGCAAGCGGGCCAATCTCCACGAGCAGTACTTC
V gene: TRBV3-1/TRBV3-2; J gene: TRBJ1-3; clone size: .; D gene: .; CDR3 protein: CASSQRGSGNTIYF; CDR3 DNA: TGTGCCAGCAGCCAACGGGGATCTGGAAACACCATATATTTT
V gene: TRBV5-1; J gene: TRBJ2-1; clone size: .; D gene: .; CDR3 protein: CASSPTGISYNEQFF; CDR3 DNA: TGCGCCAGCAGCCCGACGGGTATCTCCTACAATGAGCAGTTCTTC
V gene: TRBV5-1; J gene: TRBJ2-5; clone size: .; D gene: TRBD2; CDR3 protein: CASSLVRLAGEMAETQYF; CDR3 DNA: TGCGCCAGCAGCTTGGTACGGCTAGCGGGAGAAATGGCAGAGACCCAGTACTTC
V gene: TRBV3-1/TRBV3-2; J gene: TRBJ2-1; clone size: .; D gene: .; CDR3 protein: CASSQGPGDNEQFF; CDR3 DNA: TGTGCCAGCAGCCAGGGGCCAGGAGACAATGAGCAGTTCTTC
V gene: TRBV11-3; J gene: TRBJ2-7; clone size: .; D gene: TRBD2; CDR3 protein: CASRRGGGSSSYEQYF; CDR3 DNA: TGTGCCAGCAGACGCGGGGGGGGTTCGAGCTCCTACGAGCAGTACTTC
V gene: TRBV7-3; J gene: TRBJ2-1; clone size: .; D gene: TRBD2; CDR3 protein: CASSLIGLAEGEQFF; CDR3 DNA: TGTGCCAGCAGCTTAATTGGTCTAGCGGAGGGTGAGCAGTTCTTC
V gene: TRBV9; J gene: TRBJ2-1; clone size: .; D gene: TRBD2; CDR3 protein: CASSSRTSGRAGDEQFF; CDR3 DNA: TGTGCCAGCAGCTCGAGGACTAGCGGGAGGGCCGGCGATGAGCAGTTCTTC
V gene: TRBV20-1; J gene: TRBJ2-3; clone size: few; D gene: .; CDR3 protein: CSASRLALYTDTQYF; CDR3 DNA: TGCAGTGCTAGTCGGCTAGCCCTCTACACAGATACGCAGTATTTT
V gene: TRBV30; J gene: TRBJ1-6; clone size: few; D gene: .; CDR3 protein: CAWRGGILNSPLHF; CDR3 DNA: TGTGCCTGGAGAGGGGGAATCCTTAATTCACCCCTCCACTTT
V gene: TRBV24-1; J gene: TRBJ1-5; clone size: .; D gene: TRBD1; CDR3 protein: CATSDSGTGGSQPQHF; CDR3 DNA: TGTGCCACCAGTGACTCAGGGACAGGGGGCAGTCAGCCCCAGCATTTT
V gene: TRBV29-1; J gene: TRBJ1-4; clone size: .; D gene: TRBD1; CDR3 protein: CSVAGQFNEKLFF; CDR3 DNA: TGCAGCGTTGCGGGACAGTTTAATGAAAAACTGTTTTTT
V gene: TRBV12-3/TRBV12-4; J gene: TRBJ2-2; clone size: .; D gene: .; CDR3 protein: CASGRGTGELFF; CDR3 DNA: TGTGCCAGCGGGAGAGGCACCGGGGAGCTGTTTTTT
V gene: TRBV6-1; J gene: TRBJ1-2; clone size: .; D gene: TRBD1; CDR3 protein: CASRGQGESYGYTF; CDR3 DNA: TGTGCCAGCAGGGGACAGGGGGAGTCCTATGGCTACACCTTC
V gene: TRBV27; J gene: TRBJ1-1; clone size: .; D gene: TRBD1; CDR3 protein: CASSYTGTASGEAFF; CDR3 DNA: TGTGCCAGCAGTTATACCGGGACAGCTTCAGGTGAAGCTTTCTTT
V gene: TRBV6-5; J gene: TRBJ2-7; clone size: .; D gene: TRBD2; CDR3 protein: CASRGRGAGYEQYF; CDR3 DNA: TGTGCCAGCAGGGGGCGGGGGGCAGGCTACGAGCAGTACTTC
V gene: TRBV5-6; J gene: TRBJ2-1; clone size: .; D gene: .; CDR3 protein: CASSLDESSYNEQFF; CDR3 DNA: TGTGCCAGCAGCTTGGACGAGAGCTCCTACAATGAGCAGTTCTTC
V gene: TRBV19; J gene: TRBJ2-2; clone size: .; D gene: .; CDR3 protein: CASTESGPNTGELFF; CDR3 DNA: TGTGCCAGTACTGAGAGCGGACCGAACACCGGGGAGCTGTTTTTT
V gene: TRBV21-1; J gene: TRBJ1-6; clone size: .; D gene: .; CDR3 protein: CASSRMADRSSYNSPLHF; CDR3 DNA: TGTGCCAGCAGCAGAATGGCAGATAGGAGCTCCTATAATTCACCCCTCCACTTT
V gene: TRBV19; J gene: TRBJ2-3; clone size: .; D gene: TRBD2; CDR3 protein: CASSVQREGFTQYF; CDR3 DNA: TGTGCCAGTAGTGTCCAGCGGGAAGGCTTTACGCAGTATTTT
V gene: TRBV12-3/TRBV12-4; J gene: TRBJ2-3; clone size: .; D gene: TRBD2; CDR3 protein: CASSFAGGEQYF; CDR3 DNA: TGTGCCAGCAGTTTCGCGGGGGGGGAGCAGTATTTT
V gene: TRBV2; J gene: TRBJ2-7; clone size: .; D gene: TRBD1; CDR3 protein: CASSGDRDYEQYF; CDR3 DNA: TGTGCCAGCAGTGGGGACAGGGACTACGAGCAGTACTTC
V gene: TRBV6-5; J gene: TRBJ2-7; clone size: few; D gene: TRBD2; CDR3 protein: CASLGRMNEQYF; CDR3 DNA: TGTGCCAGCCTCGGGAGGATGAACGAGCAGTACTTC
V gene: TRBV12-3/TRBV12-4; J gene: TRBJ2-3; clone size: .; D gene: .; CDR3 protein: CASSFDFTDTQYF; CDR3 DNA: TGTGCCAGCAGTTTCGACTTCACAGATACGCAGTATTTT
V gene: TRBV7-8; J gene: TRBJ2-7; clone size: .; D gene: .; CDR3 protein: CASSSYVYEQYF; CDR3 DNA: TGTGCCAGCAGTTCTTATGTTTACGAGCAGTACTTC
V gene: TRBV29-1; J gene: TRBJ2-7; clone size: .; D gene: .; CDR3 protein: CSVEQGPYEQYF; CDR3 DNA: TGCAGCGTTGAGCAGGGGCCCTACGAGCAGTACTTC
V gene: TRBV2; J gene: TRBJ2-1; clone size: .; D gene: TRBD2; CDR3 protein: CASRRLGLVDDEQFF; CDR3 DNA: TGTGCCAGCAGACGGTTGGGACTAGTCGACGATGAGCAGTTCTTC
V gene: TRBV11-3; J gene: TRBJ1-6; clone size: .; D gene: TRBD1; CDR3 protein: CASSLGEDREYSPLHF; CDR3 DNA: TGTGCCAGCAGCTTAGGGGAGGACAGGGAATACTCACCCCTCCACTTT
V gene: TRBV6-5; J gene: TRBJ2-7; clone size: .; D gene: .; CDR3 protein: CASSLGLGSYEQYF; CDR3 DNA: TGTGCCAGCAGCCTCGGACTGGGCTCCTACGAGCAGTACTTC
V gene: TRBV5-1; J gene: TRBJ1-1; clone size: .; D gene: .; CDR3 protein: CASGTQENTEAFF; CDR3 DNA: TGCGCCAGCGGAACACAGGAGAACACTGAAGCTTTCTTT
V gene: TRBV7-2; J gene: TRBJ2-7; clone size: few; D gene: TRBD2; CDR3 protein: CASSPRTSGRVYEQYF; CDR3 DNA: TGTGCCAGCAGCCCCCGGACTAGCGGGAGGGTATACGAGCAGTACTTC